These 2 T cell receptor beta chains were sequenced from one sample in a study of PD-1 blockade in classical Hodgkin lymphoma. Libraries were prepared by immunoSEQ multiplex PCR; TCRdb keeps only in-frame clonotypes and omits some of them. The sample lists 65,000 to 95,000 clones, roughly 90% seen once, with 22% in the top ten. Every patient was affected by relapse after autologous stem cell transplantation, while exposure to brentuximab vedotin was not uniform. The material was peripheral blood mononuclear cells (PBMCs), obtained at baseline. The source is a human donor with classical Hodgkin lymphoma.

The chain recombines TRBV5-4 with TRBJ1-6; 7 bases match TRBD1. The CDR3 spans 16 residues. The V and J ends lost 4 bases and 7 bases, in that order; junction bases with no gene match: 11. The germline V gene encodes CDR1 SGHNT and CDR2 YYREEE (reference sequence). The CDR3 region has the DNA TGTGCCAGCAGCGCACAGGGGTTTGGTTGGAATTCACCCCTCCACTTT. Encoded protein: CASSAQGFGWNSPLHF. Full variable domain (remainder filled in from reference TRBV5-4 and TRBJ1-6): ETGVTQSPTHLIKTRGQQVTLRCSSQSGHNTVSWYQQALGQGPQFIFQYYREEENGRGNFPPRFSGLQFPNYSSELNVNALELDDSALYLCASSAQGFGWNSPLHFGNGTRLTVT.

This chain uses TRBV27 with TRBJ2-3; 7 nucleotides match TRBD1. Germline CDR1 is MNHEY and CDR2 is SMNVEV (reference sequence). CDR3 size: 16 residues. With V trimmed by 5 bases and J by 5 bases, 13 bases remained unmatched. The chain's CDR3 is CASSKQGSRSGDTQYF. For the CDR3, the DNA is TGTGCCAGCAGTAAACAGGGGAGTCGGTCGGGAGATACGCAGTATTTT.